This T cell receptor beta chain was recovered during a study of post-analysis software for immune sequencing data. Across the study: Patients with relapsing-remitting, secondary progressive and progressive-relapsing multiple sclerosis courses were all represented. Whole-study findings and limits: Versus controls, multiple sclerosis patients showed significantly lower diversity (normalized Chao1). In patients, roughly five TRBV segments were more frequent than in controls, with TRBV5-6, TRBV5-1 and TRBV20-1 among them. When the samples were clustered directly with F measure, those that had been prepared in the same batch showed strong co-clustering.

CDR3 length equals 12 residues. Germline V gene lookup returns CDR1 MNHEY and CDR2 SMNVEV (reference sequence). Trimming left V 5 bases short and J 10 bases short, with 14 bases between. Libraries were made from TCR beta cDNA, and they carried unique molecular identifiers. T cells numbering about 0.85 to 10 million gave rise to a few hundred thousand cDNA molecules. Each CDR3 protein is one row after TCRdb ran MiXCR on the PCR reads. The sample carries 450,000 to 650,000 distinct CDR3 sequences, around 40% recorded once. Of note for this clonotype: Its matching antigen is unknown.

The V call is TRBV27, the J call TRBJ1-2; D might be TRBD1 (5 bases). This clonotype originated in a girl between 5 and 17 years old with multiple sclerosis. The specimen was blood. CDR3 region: CASSTGRRDYTF. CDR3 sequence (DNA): TGTGCCAGCAGTACAGGAAGACGCGACTACACCTTC.